This TCR beta chain was captured in a study of circulating CD8 cells and anti-PD-1 response in melanoma. In its sample, this clonotype is large (0.1 to 1%). Its antigen is undetermined. From live CD3+CD8+TCRalphabeta+ cells, four PD-1 and/or TIGIT subsets were sorted. In germline, CDR1 is MGHRA, CDR2 YSYEKL. The ends were cut back, 0 bases at V and 8 bases at J, with 13 bases in the middle. CDR3 length: 14 residues. Study-level findings and limits: Most experiments lacked replicates. Only baseline and M1 samples entered the published repertoire comparisons. Diversity ranked highest in DNEG and lowest in TIGIT subsets.

TCR libraries were prepared from 15 ng of total RNA with the QIAseq Immune Repertoire TCR panel. TCRdb analysed the reads with MiXCR anew, one entry per CDR3 protein. In the table there are 300 to 400 distinct CDR3 sequences, more than 7% of which are singletons. This chain connects TRBV4-1 to TRBJ1-2, with D possibly being TRBD1 (5 bases). Material: CD8+ T cells from PBMCs, obtained at baseline or after one month of anti-PD-1 therapy (not recorded which). The sequence came from a human donor with melanoma. CDR3 bases: TGCGCCAGCAGCCAAGATCCGGCAGGGCGCGGCTACACCTTC. This translates into CASSQDPAGRGYTF.